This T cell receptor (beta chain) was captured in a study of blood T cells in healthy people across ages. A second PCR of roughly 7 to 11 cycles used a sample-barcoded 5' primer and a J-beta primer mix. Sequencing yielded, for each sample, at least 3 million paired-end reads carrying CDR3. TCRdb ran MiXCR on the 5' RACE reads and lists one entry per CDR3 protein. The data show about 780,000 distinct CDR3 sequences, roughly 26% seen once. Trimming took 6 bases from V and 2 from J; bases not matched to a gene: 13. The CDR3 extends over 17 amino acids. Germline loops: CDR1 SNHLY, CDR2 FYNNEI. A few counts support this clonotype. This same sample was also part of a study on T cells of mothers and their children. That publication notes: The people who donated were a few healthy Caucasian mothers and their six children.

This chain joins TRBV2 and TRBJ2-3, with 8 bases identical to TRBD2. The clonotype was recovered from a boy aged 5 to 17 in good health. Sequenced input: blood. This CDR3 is CASRPGDSGAYTDTQYF. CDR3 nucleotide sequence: TGTGCCAGCAGGCCCGGGGATAGCGGGGCCTACACAGATACGCAGTATTTT. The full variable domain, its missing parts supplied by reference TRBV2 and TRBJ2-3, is EPEVTQTPSHQVTQMGQEVILRCVPISNHLYFYWYRQILGQKVEFLVSFYNNEISEKSEIFDDQFSVERPDGSNFTLKIRSTKLEDSAMYFCASRPGDSGAYTDTQYFGPGTRLTVL.